This T cell receptor (beta chain) was retrieved from a study of memory CD4+ T cells and cytomegalovirus serostatus. Study summary: This sample comes from healthy Belgian adults, roughly nine CMV seropositive, under 25 seronegative.

The sort gate was single viable CD3+CD4+CD8-CD45RO+ cells for memory CD4+ T cells. Study-wide findings and caveats: CMV serostatus prediction reached median AUC approximately 0.96, or 0.89 with US-trained model.

This clone was observed a single time. The target antigen is unknown. Authors' processing steps: Out-of-frame sequences were removed, leaving about 2,300,000 distinct TCRbeta sequences. This table comes from immunoSEQ multiplex PCR, and its TCRdb copy is limited to in-frame clones, with some not included. From that table come the V and J calls and clone size; the DNA was used to work out D and trimming. Here the sample spans more than 50,000 clones, under 80% being singletons. Per germline, CDR1 GTSNPN and CDR2 SVGIG (reference sequence). Trimming shortened V by 0 bases and J by 5 bases, and 8 bases separated the two germline ends. The CDR3 has 13 amino acids.

The rearrangement joins TRBV30 to TRBJ2-4; D not resolved. The receptor was derived from an adult in good health and CMV-seronegative. The sequencing input was memory CD4+ T cells from blood. The CDR3 DNA reads TGTGCCTGGAGTGTATGGGCGCAAAACATTCAGTACTTC. Amino acid sequence: CAWSVWAQNIQYF.